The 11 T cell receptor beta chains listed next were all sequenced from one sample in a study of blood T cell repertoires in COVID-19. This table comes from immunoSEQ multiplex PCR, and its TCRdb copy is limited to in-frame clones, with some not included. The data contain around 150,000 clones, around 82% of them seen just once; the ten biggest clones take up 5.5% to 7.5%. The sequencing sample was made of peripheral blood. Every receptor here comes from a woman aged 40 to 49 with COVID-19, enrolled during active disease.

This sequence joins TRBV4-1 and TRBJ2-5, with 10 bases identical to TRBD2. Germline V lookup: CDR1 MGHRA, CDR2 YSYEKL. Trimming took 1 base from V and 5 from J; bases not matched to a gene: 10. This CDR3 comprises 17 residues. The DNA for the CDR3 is TGCGCCAGCAGCCAAGGTCGGTTCGGAGCGGGAGGGGAGACCCAGTACTTC. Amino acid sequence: CASSQGRFGAGGETQYF.

CDR3 sequence (DNA): TGTGCCTGGAGTCGCCCCAATAGAGGCACGGAGAGAGGTCAGCCCCAGCATTTT. This sequence encodes CAWSRPNRGTERGQPQHF. The chain joins TRBV30 to TRBJ1-5, with D unresolved. Trimming removed 2 bases from V and 6 bases from J, with 26 bases in between. The CDR3 spans 18 residues. The germline CDR1 and CDR2 sequences are GTSNPN and SVGIG (reference sequence).

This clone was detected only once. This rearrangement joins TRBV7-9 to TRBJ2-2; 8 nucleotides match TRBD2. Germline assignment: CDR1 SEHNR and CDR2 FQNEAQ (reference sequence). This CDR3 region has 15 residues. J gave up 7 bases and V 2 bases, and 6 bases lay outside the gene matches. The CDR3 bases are TGTGCCAGCAGCTTACGCGGGGGGCCCCTCGGGGAGCTGTTTTTT. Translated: CASSLRGGPLGELFF.

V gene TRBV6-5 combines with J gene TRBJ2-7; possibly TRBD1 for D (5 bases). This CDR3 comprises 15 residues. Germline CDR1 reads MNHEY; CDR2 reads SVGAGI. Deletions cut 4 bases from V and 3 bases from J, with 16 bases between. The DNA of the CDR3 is TGTGCCAGCAGTTGGGGTCCCTCCAGGGACTACGAGCAGTACTTC. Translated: CASSWGPSRDYEQYF.

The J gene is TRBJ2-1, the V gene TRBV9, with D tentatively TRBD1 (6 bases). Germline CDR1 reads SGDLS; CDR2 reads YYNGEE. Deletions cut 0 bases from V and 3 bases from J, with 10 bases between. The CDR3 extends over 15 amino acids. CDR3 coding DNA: TGTGCCAGCAGCGTAGCAGGGGTGGACTACAATGAGCAGTTCTTC. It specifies CASSVAGVDYNEQFF.

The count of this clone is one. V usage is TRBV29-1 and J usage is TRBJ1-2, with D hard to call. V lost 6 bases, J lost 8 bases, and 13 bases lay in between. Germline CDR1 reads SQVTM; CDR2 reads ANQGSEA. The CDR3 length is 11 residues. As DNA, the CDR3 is TGCAGCGTGACACAGCTTCTAGGCTACACCTTC. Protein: CSVTQLLGYTF.

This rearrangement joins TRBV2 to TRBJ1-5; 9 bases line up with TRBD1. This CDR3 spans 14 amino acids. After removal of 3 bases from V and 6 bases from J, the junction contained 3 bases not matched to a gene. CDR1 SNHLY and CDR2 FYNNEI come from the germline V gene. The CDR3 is CASSDADRGQPQHF. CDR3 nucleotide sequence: TGTGCCAGCAGTGACGCGGACAGGGGTCAGCCCCAGCATTTT.

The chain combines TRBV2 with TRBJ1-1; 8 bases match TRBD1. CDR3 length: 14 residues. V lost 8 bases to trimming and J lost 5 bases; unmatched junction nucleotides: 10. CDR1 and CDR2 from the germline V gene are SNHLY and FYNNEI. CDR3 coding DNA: TGTGCCAGCCAAAGCCGGACAGGGCGGACTGAAGCTTTCTTT. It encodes CASQSRTGRTEAFF.

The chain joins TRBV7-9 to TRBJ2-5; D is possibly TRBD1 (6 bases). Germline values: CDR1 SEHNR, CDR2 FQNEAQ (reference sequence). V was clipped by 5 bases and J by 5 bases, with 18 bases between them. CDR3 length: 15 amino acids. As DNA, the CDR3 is TGTGCCAGCAGCGAGACAGGTCGACAGTATGAGACCCAGTACTTC. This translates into CASSETGRQYETQYF.

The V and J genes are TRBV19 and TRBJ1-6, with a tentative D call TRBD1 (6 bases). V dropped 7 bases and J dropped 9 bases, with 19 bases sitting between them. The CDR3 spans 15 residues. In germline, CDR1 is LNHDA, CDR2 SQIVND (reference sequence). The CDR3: CASNAGRGSGSPLHF. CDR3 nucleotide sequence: TGTGCCAGTAATGCGGGCAGGGGATCCGGTTCACCCCTCCACTTT.

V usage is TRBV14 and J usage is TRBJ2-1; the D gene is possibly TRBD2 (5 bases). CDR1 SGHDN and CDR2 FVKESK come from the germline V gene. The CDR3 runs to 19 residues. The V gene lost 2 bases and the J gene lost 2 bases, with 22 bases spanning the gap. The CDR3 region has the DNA TGTGCCAGCAGCCAACTACCAGTCACATTGGCGGGTACCTACAATGAGCAGTTCTTC. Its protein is CASSQLPVTLAGTYNEQFF. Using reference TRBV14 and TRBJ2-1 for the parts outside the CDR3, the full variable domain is EAGVTQFPSHSVIEKGQTVTLRCDPISGHDNLYWYRRVMGKEIKFLLHFVKESKQDESGMPNNRFLAERTGGTYSTLKVQPAELEDSGVYFCASSQLPVTLAGTYNEQFFGPGTRLTVL.